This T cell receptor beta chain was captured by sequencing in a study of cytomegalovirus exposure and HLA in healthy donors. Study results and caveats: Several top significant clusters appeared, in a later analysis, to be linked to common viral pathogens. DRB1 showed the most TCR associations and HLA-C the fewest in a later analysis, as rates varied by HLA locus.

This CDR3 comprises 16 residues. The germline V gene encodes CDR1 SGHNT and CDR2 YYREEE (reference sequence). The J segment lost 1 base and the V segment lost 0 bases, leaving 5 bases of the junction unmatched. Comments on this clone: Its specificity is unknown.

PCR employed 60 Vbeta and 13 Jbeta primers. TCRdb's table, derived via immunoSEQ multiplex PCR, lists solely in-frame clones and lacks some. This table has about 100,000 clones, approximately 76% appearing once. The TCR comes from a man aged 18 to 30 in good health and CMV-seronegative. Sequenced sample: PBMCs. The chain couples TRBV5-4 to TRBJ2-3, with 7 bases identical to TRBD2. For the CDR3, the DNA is TGTGCCAGCAGCTTGGTAGGCGGGGGAGGCACAGATACGCAGTATTTT. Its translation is CASSLVGGGGTDTQYF. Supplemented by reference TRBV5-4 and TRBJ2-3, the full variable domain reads ETGVTQSPTHLIKTRGQQVTLRCSSQSGHNTVSWYQQALGQGPQFIFQYYREEENGRGNFPPRFSGLQFPNYSSELNVNALELDDSALYLCASSLVGGGGTDTQYFGPGTRLTVL.